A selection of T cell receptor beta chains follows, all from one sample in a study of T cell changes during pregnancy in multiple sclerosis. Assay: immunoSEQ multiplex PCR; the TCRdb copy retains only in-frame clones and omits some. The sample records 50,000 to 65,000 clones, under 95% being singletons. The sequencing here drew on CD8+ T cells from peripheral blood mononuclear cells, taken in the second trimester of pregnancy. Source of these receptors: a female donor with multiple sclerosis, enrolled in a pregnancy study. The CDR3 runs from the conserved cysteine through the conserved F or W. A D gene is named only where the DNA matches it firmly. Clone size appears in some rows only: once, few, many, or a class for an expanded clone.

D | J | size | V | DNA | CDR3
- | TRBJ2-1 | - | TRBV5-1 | TGCGCCAGCAGCTTGGTGGAGGGGGAGCAGTTCTTC | CASSLVEGEQFF
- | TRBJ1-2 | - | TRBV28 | TGTGCCAGCAGTTTTAGAGGGTCTCGAAACGGCTACACCTTC | CASSFRGSRNGYTF
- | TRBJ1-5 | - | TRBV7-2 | TGTGCCAGCAGCTTCCTCGGGGAGAGCAATCAGCCCCAGCATTTT | CASSFLGESNQPQHF
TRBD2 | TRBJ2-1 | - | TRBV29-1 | TGCAGCGTTGAAGGGACTAGCGGGGGCTCCTACAATGAGCAGTTCTTC | CSVEGTSGGSYNEQFF
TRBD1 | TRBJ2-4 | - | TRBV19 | TGTGCCAGTACTTGGACAGGGGAAAACATTCAGTACTTC | CASTWTGENIQYF
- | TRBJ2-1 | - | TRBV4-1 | TGCGCCAGCAGCCAAGAGGACAGACCGTTTGCCAATGAGCAGTTCTTC | CASSQEDRPFANEQFF
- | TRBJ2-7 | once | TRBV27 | TGTGCCAGCAGTTTAACCGGAGTCCCCTACGAGCAGTACTTC | CASSLTGVPYEQYF
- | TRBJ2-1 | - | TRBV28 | TGTGCCAGCAGTTTCGAGCGGGACAATGAGCAGTTCTTC | CASSFERDNEQFF
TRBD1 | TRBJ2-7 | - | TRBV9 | TGTGCCAGCGGGGGGTCGGGACAGGGGTTTCCCTACGAGCAGTACTTC | CASGGSGQGFPYEQYF
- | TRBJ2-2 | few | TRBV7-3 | TGTGCCAGCAGTCCCCTGAGCACCGGGGAGCTGTTTTTT | CASSPLSTGELFF
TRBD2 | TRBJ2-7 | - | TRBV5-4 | TGTGCCAGCAGCCTGGGAGGGACCTACGAGCAGTACTTC | CASSLGGTYEQYF
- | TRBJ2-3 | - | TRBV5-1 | TGCGCCAGCAGCCTAGAGGCCCCTAGCACAGATACGCAGTATTTT | CASSLEAPSTDTQYF
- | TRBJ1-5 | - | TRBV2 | TGTGCCAGTTCGCCCTACCCAGGAAATCAGCCCCAGCATTTT | CASSPYPGNQPQHF
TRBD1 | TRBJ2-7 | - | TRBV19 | TGTGCCAGTAGTGATCCGACAGGGGTCGAGCAGTACTTC | CASSDPTGVEQYF
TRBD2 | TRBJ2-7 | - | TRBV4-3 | TGCGCCAGCAGCCAAGCCTCTAGCGGGAGATCCTACGAGCAGTACTTC | CASSQASSGRSYEQYF
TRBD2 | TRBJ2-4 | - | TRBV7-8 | TGTGCCAGCAGACAAGGACTAGCGGGAACCAAAAACATTCAGTACTTC | CASRQGLAGTKNIQYF
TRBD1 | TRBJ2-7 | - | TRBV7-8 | TGTGCCAGCAGCTTTGGGACAGGGCGGGCAAACGAGCAGTACTTC | CASSFGTGRANEQYF
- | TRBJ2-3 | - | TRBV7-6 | TGTGCCAGCAGCCTCTTTGCAGATACGCAGTATTTT | CASSLFADTQYF
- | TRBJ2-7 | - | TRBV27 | TGTGCCAGCTCGGGTAGCCCGATCTACGAGCAGTACTTC | CASSGSPIYEQYF
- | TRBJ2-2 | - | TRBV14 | TGTGCCAGCAGCCAAGGACAGGCCACCGGGGAGCTGTTTTTT | CASSQGQATGELFF
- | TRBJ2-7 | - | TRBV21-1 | TGTGCCAGCAGCAATGGGGGACTAGCGGAGTTATACGAGCAGTACTTC | CASSNGGLAELYEQYF
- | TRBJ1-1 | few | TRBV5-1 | TGCGCCAGCAGCTTGGGCGGGAACACTGAAGCTTTCTTT | CASSLGGNTEAFF
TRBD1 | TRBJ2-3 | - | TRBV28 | TGTGCCAGCAGTTTCCTTTCCTCGACAGGGTTGACAGATACGCAGTATTTT | CASSFLSSTGLTDTQYF
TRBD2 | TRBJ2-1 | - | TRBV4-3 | TGCGCCAGCTCCCCAAGCGGGAGGGCCTATGAGCAGTTCTTC | CASSPSGRAYEQFF
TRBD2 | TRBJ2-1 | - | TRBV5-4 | TGTGCCAGCAGCTTGGCGACTAGCGGCCCCTACAATGAGCAGTTCTTC | CASSLATSGPYNEQFF
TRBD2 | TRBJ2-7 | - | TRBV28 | TGTGCCAGCATCCAGGGACTAGCGGGAGTCGAGCAGTACTTC | CASIQGLAGVEQYF
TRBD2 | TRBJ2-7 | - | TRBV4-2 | TGTGCCAGCAGCCAAGGGACTAGCGGAACCTACGAGCAGTACTTC | CASSQGTSGTYEQYF
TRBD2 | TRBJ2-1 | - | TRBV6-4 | TGTGCCAGCAAGAGCGGGAGGGCCGGCAATGAGCAGTTCTTC | CASKSGRAGNEQFF
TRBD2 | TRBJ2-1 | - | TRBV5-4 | TGTGCCAGCAGCCCGACTAGCCGCAATGAGCAGTTCTTC | CASSPTSRNEQFF
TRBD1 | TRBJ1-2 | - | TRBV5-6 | TGTGCCAGCAGCTTGACCGGGACAGGGGCCCTAGCTAACTATGGCTACACCTTC | CASSLTGTGALANYGYTF
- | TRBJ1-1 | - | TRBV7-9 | TGTGCCAGCAGCGAAATCAGGGGAATGAACACTGAAGCTTTCTTT | CASSEIRGMNTEAFF
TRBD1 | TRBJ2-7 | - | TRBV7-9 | TGTGCCAGCAGCTTTCCAGGGGGCGGAAAAAACGAGCAGTACTTC | CASSFPGGGKNEQYF
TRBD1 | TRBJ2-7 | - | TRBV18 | TGTGCCAGCTCACCCGCTTCAGGGGGCGGCGAGCAGTACTTC | CASSPASGGGEQYF
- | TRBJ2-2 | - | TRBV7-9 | TGTGCCAGCAGCTCCGGGCAGGGCTACACCGGGGAGCTGTTTTTT | CASSSGQGYTGELFF
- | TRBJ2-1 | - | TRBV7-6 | TGTGCCAGCAGCCCGCGGACTGCAAGCTCCTACAATGAGCAGTTCTTC | CASSPRTASSYNEQFF
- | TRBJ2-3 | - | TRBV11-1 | TGTGCCAGCAGCCCAGGGGTGGGAAGCACAGATACGCAGTATTTT | CASSPGVGSTDTQYF
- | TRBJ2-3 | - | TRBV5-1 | TGCGCCAGCGCCACGTGGGGCTCAAACACAGATACGCAGTATTTT | CASATWGSNTDTQYF